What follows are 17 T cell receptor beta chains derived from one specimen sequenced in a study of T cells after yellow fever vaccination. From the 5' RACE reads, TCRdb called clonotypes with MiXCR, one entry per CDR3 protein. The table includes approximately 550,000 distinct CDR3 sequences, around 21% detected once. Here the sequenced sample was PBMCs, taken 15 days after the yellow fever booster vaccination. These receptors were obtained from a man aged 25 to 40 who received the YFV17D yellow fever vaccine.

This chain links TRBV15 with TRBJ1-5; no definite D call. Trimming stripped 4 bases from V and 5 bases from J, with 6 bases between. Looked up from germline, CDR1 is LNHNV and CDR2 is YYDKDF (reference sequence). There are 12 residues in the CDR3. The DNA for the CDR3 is TGTGCCACCAGCAAAAGTGATCAGCCCCAGCATTTT. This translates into CATSKSDQPQHF.

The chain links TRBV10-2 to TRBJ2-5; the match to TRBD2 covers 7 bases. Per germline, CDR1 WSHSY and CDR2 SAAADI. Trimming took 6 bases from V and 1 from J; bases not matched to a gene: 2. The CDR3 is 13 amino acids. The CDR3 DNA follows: TGCGCCAGCAGGGAGCGGGGCCAAGAGACCCAGTACTTC. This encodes CASRERGQETQYF.

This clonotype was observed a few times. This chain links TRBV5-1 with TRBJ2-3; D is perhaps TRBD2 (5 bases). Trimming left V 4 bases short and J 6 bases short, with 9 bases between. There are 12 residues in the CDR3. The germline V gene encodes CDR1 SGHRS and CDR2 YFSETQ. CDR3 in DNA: TGCGCCAGCAGCCCGGGGTACGATACGCAGTATTTT. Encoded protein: CASSPGYDTQYF.

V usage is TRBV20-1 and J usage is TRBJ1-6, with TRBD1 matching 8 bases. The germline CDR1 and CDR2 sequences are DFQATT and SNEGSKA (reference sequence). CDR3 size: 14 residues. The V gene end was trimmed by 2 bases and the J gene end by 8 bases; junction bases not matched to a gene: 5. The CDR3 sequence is CSARLDRDDSPLHF. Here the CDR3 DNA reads TGCAGTGCTAGACTGGACAGGGACGATTCACCCCTCCACTTT.

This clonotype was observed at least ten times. The CDR3 DNA reads TGCGCCAGCAGCAGAGTGGGGTTCACTGAAGCTTTCTTT. Its protein product is CASSRVGFTEAFF. The chain is built from TRBV5-1 and TRBJ1-1; D not certain. Germline V gene lookup returns CDR1 SGHRS and CDR2 YFSETQ. Between the trimmed V and J ends, which lost 4 bases and 4 bases, there was a span of 11 bases. The CDR3 loop spans 13 amino acids.

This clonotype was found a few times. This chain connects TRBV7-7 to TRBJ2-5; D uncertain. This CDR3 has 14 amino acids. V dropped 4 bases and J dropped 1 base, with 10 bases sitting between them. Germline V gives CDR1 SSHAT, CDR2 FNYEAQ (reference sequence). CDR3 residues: CASSSAGPQETQYF. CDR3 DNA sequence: TGTGCCAGCAGCTCCGCTGGGCCCCAAGAGACCCAGTACTTC.

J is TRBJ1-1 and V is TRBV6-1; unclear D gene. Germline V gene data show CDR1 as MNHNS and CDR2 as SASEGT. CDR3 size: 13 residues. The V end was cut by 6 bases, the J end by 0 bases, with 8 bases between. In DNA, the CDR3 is TGTGCCAGCAGAGGAATTATGAACACTGAAGCTTTCTTT. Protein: CASRGIMNTEAFF.

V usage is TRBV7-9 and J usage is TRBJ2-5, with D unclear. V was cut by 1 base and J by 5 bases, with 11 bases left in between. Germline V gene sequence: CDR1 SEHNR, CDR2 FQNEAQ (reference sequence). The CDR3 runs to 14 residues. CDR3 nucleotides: TGTGCCAGCAGCTTAGGTATTGTTCCGGAGACCCAGTACTTC. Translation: CASSLGIVPETQYF.

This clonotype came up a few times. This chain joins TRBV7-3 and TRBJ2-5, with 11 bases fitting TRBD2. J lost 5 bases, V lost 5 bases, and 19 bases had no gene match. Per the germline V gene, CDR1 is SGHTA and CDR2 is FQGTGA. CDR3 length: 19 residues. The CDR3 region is CASSPRPLAGGYYGETQYF. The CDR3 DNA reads TGTGCCAGCAGCCCCAGACCCCTAGCGGGAGGCTACTATGGGGAGACCCAGTACTTC.

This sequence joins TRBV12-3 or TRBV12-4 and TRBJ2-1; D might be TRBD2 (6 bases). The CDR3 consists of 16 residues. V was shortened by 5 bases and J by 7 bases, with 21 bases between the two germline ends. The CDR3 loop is CASSTTVAGSWNEQFF. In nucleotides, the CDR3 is TGTGCCAGCAGTACTACGGTGGCCGGGAGTTGGAATGAGCAGTTCTTC.

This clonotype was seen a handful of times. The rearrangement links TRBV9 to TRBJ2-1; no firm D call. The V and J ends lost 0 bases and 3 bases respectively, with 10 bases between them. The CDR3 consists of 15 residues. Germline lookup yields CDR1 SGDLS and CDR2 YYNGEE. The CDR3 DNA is TGTGCCAGCAGCGTAGGTTCCACAGACTACAATGAGCAGTTCTTC. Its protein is CASSVGSTDYNEQFF.

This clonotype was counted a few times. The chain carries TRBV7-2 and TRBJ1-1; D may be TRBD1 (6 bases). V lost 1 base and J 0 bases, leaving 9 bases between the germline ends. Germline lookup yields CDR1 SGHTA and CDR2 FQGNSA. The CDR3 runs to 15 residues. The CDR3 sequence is CASSLGRGLNTEAFF. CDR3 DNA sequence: TGTGCCAGCAGCTTAGGGCGGGGGCTGAACACTGAAGCTTTCTTT.

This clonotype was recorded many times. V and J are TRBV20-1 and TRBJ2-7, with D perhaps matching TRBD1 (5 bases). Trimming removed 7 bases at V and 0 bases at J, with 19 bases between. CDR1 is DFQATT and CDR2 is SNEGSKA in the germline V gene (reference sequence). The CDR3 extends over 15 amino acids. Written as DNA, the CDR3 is TGCAGTGTCAGTCTTGGAACAGGTATCTCCTACGAGCAGTACTTC. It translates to CSVSLGTGISYEQYF.

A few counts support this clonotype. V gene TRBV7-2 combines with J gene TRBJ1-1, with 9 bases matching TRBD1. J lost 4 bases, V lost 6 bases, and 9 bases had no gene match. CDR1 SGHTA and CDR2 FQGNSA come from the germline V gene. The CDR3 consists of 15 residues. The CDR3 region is CASSRIGTGTTEAFF. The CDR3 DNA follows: TGTGCCAGCAGTCGCATCGGGACAGGGACCACTGAAGCTTTCTTT.

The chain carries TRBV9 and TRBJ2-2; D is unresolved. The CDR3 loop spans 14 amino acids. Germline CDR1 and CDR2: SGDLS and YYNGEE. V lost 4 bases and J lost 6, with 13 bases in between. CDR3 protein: CASSLDSFPGELFF. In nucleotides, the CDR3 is TGTGCCAGCAGCCTCGACTCGTTCCCCGGGGAGCTGTTTTTT.

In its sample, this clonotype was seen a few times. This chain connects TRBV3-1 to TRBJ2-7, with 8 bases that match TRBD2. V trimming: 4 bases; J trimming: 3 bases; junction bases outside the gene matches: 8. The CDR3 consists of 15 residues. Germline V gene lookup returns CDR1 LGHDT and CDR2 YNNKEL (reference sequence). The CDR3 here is CASSPGPGTSYEQYF. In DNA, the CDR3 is TGTGCCAGCAGCCCCGGACCCGGGACTAGCTACGAGCAGTACTTC.

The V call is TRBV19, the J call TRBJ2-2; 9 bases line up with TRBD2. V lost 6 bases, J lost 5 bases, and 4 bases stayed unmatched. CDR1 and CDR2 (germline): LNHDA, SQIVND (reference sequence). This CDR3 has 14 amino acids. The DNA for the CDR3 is TGTGCCAGTAGACCTAGCGGGATTACCGGGGAGCTGTTTTTT. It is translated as CASRPSGITGELFF.